This entry lists 7 T cell receptor beta chains sequenced from one sample in a study of brain metastases from non-small cell lung cancer. The data were produced by immunoSEQ multiplex PCR, yet TCRdb's version contains in-frame clones alone and is incomplete. The sample lists about 6,000 clones; roughly 80% were seen once. Sample: primary lung tumor tissue. The source is a donor at least 40 years old with non-small cell lung cancer.

In this sample, this clone turned up once. This chain connects TRBV3-1 (or the pseudogene TRBV3-2) to TRBJ1-2, with 7 bases identical to TRBD1. V shed 6 bases and J 0 bases; nucleotides not matched to a gene: 7. Germline CDR1 reads LGHDT; CDR2 reads YNNKEL (reference sequence). The CDR3 consists of 15 residues. CDR3 nucleotides: TGTGCCAGCAGGGAAGGGACAGCTTCTAACTATGGCTACACCTTC. Translation gives CASREGTASNYGYTF.

The chain has TRBV3-1 (or the pseudogene TRBV3-2) and TRBJ2-1; 7 positions match TRBD1. This CDR3 is built from 12 residues. Germline trimming cut 5 bases from V and 9 bases from J; bases unmatched to any gene: 4. From germline, CDR1 is LGHDT and CDR2 YNNKEL (reference sequence). The chain's CDR3 is CASSTHRGEQFF. In nucleotides, the CDR3 is TGTGCCAGCAGCACACACAGGGGTGAGCAGTTCTTC.

The chain employs TRBV6-5 and TRBJ2-7; a possible D gene is TRBD1 (6 bases). V lost 2 bases and J 7 bases, leaving 12 bases between the germline ends. This CDR3 comprises 13 residues. From germline, CDR1 is MNHEY and CDR2 SVGAGI. The chain's CDR3 is CASSYSRGIEQYF. The CDR3 DNA sequence: TGTGCCAGCAGTTACAGCAGGGGCATAGAGCAGTACTTC.

This clone came up once. The chain combines TRBV12-3 or TRBV12-4 with TRBJ1-1, with D perhaps TRBD1 (5 bases). V lost 6 bases, J lost 6 bases, and 14 bases lay in between. This CDR3 has 13 amino acids. In nucleotides, the CDR3 is TGTGCCAGCAGAATTCCAGGGTTCCCTGAAGCTTTCTTT. This sequence encodes CASRIPGFPEAFF.

Only one count was recorded for this clone. The rearrangement joins TRBV28 to TRBJ1-4; 10 bases fit TRBD1. The CDR3 has 18 residues. V lost 3 bases to trimming and J lost 3 bases; unmatched junction nucleotides: 10. Germline CDR1 and CDR2: MDHEN and SYDVKM. CDR3 nucleotide sequence: TGTGCCAGCAGTTTTGGTCCGGGACAGGGGACCTCTAATGAAAAACTGTTTTTT. It encodes CASSFGPGQGTSNEKLFF.

This rearrangement joins TRBV3-1 (or the pseudogene TRBV3-2) to TRBJ1-6; tentative D call: TRBD1 (5 bases). The CDR3 has 15 residues. Germline CDR1 is LGHDT and CDR2 is YNNKEL (reference sequence). Deletions cut 4 bases from V and 6 bases from J, with 13 bases between. CDR3 coding DNA: TGTGCCAGCAGCCTCCCACAGGCTACTAATTCACCCCTCCACTTT. Protein sequence: CASSLPQATNSPLHF.

Comment on this clone: Other DNA sequences of this sample code for an identical CDR3. The gene calls are TRBV6-6 and TRBJ1-1, with D uncertain. The germline V gene encodes CDR1 MNHNY and CDR2 SVGAGI (reference sequence). Trimming stripped 6 bases from V and 0 bases from J, with 2 bases between. This CDR3 is built from 11 residues. This CDR3 reads CASRLNTEAFF. The CDR3 region has the DNA TGTGCCAGCAGACTGAACACTGAAGCTTTCTTT.